The source of this T cell receptor (beta chain) is a study of Ad26.COV2.S vaccination and SARS-CoV-2 variants. Study-level findings and limits: Researchers reported similar non-spike TCR breadth in vaccine and placebo recipients. People given the vaccine had a wider spike-specific TCR breadth than placebo recipients did. The breadth of spike-specific CD8+ and CD4+ T cell responses after vaccination was reportedly substantial. Breadth and depth estimates from TCRs may understate total T cell responses.

The repertoire was sequenced with immunoSEQ multiplex PCR; TCRdb's copy has only in-frame clones and lacks some. The table lists roughly 100,000 clones, 80% of them singletons. Per germline, CDR1 MNHNY and CDR2 SVGAGI (reference sequence). Trimming pared 5 bases from V and 5 bases from J, leaving 7 bases between. The CDR3 loop spans 12 amino acids. This clone was observed a few times. The antigen is unknown. The same CDR3 is also encoded by other DNA sequences in this sample. The specimen was peripheral blood, collected after recovery from COVID-19. The rearrangement links TRBV6-6 to TRBJ1-5, with D unresolved. The receptor was derived from a human donor who had recovered from COVID-19. CDR3 bases: TGTGCCAGCAGTCTAGATTATCAGCCCCAGCATTTT. Translating gives CASSLDYQPQHF.